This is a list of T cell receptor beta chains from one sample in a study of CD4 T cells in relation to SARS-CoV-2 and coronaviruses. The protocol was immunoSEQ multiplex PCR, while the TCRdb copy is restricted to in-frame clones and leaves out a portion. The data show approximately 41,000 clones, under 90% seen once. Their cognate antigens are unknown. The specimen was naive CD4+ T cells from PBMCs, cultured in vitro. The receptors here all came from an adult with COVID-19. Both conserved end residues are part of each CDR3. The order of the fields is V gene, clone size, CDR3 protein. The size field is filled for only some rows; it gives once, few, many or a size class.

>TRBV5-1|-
CASSFNPGQSNIQYF
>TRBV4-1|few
CASSQGQGINQPQHF
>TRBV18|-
CASSPIAGTGNEQFF
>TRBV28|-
CASSLMRLAGSAEQYF
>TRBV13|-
CASSSENRDSSYEQYF
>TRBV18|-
CASSKGNHEQYF
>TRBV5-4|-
CASSFRTGGLEQFF
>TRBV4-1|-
CASSPSPGAAYEQYF
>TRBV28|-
CASSFLAGIDIQYF
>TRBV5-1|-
CASSTGVGAGDTQYF
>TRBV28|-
CASSQLSGTGEYEQFF
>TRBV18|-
CASSPKPGSDTQYF
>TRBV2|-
CASIWAGAHNEQFF
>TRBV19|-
CASSTETRSSEQYF
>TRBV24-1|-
CATSDPSGLAGTGELFF
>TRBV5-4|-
CASSPGGGSTDTQYF
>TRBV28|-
CASSLRTLRDYGYTF
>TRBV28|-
CASSLGGTGELFF
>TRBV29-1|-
CSVRTGRTNYGYTF
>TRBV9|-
CASSVGQVTYNSPLHF
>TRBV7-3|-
CASSLTSGIGNEQFF
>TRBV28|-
CASSIPGQGAVGELFF
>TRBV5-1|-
CASSFTGGWETQYF
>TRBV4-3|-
CASSQGTSAKGEQFF
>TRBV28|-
CASLRPGRGRQETQYF
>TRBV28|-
CASRDSPNINTEAFF
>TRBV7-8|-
CASRLDRGGYTF
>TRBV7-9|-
CASSLAATSGFYYEQYF
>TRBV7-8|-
CASSALRPSYNEQFF
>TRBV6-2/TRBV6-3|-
CASSLAGHYEQYF
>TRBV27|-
CASRPSGGNYGYTF
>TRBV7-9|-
CASSLVDRAAQFF
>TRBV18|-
CASSPPYDLIVNEQFF
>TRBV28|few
CASSPPGIEETQYF
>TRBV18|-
CASSPPRGAQGSYEQCF
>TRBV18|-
CASSPNRQPSREQYF
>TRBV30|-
CACSGTSNQPQHF
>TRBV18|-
CASSPPGDGNTIYF
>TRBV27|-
CASSGRAGIGYTF
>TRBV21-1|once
CASSKTGHPDGNTIYF
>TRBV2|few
CASSPSLRGGQYF
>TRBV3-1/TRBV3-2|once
CASSQQPESGSYTF
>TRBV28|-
CASSFLGGDSSYEQYF
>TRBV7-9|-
CASSLIAGAGELFF
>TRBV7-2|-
CASSSQGFSYGYTF
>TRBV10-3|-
CAISEWSPGRQGVYEQFF
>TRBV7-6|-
CASSLGEASGITDTQYF
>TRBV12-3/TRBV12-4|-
CASSLGQPETQYF
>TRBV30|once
CAWERQSGNTIYF
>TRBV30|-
CAWSVGGAEETQYF
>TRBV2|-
CASIRQGTDTQYF
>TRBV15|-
CATSRQDNSYNEQFF